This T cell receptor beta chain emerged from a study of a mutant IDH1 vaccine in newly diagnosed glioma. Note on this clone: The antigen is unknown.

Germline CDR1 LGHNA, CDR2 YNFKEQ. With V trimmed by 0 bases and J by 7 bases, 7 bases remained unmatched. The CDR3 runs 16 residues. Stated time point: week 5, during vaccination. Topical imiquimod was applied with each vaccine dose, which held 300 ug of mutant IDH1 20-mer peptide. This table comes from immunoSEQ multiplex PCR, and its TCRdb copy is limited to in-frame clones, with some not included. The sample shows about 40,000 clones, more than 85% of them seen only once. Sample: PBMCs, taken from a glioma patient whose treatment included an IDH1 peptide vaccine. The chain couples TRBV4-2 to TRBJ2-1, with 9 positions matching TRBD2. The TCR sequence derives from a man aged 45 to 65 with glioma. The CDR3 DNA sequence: TGTGCCAGCAGCCAAGAGGGACTAGCCCTGGGGAATGAGCAGTTCTTC. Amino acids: CASSQEGLALGNEQFF.